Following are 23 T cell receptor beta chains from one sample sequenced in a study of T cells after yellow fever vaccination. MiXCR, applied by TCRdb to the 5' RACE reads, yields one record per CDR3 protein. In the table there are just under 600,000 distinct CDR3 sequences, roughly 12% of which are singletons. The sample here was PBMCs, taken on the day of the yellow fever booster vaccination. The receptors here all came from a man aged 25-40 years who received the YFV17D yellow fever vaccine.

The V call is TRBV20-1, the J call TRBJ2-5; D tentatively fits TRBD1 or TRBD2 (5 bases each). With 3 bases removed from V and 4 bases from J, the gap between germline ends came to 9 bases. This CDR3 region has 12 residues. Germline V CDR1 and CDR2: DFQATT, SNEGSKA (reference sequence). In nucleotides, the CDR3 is TGCAGTGCTAGGGGGGTGTCAGAGACCCAGTACTTC. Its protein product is CSARGVSETQYF.

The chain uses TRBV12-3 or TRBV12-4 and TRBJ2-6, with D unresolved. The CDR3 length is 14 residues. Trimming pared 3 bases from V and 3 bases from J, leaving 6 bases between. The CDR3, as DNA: TGTGCCAGCAGTTTCGACGGTGGGGCCAACGTCCTGACTTTC. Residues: CASSFDGGANVLTF.

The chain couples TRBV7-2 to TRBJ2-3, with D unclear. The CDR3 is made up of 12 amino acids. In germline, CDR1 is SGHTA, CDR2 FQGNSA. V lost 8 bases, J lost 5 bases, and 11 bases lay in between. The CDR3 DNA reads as TGTGCCAGCGGTACCGTCAGAGATACGCAGTATTTT. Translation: CASGTVRDTQYF.

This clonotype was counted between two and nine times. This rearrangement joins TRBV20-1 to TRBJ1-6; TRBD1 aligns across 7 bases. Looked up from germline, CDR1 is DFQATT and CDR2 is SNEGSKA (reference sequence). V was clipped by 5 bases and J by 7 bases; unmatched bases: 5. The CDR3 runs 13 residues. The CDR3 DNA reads TGCAGTGCTGGGACAGATGCCAATTCACCCCTCCACTTT. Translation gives CSAGTDANSPLHF.

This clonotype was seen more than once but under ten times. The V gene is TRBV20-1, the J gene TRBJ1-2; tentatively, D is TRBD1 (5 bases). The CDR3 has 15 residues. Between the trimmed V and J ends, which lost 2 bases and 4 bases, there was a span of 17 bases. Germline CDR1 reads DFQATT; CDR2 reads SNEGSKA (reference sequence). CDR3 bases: TGCAGTGCTAGAAGAGTCGTTGGGGGACTCTATGGCTACACCTTC. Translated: CSARRVVGGLYGYTF.

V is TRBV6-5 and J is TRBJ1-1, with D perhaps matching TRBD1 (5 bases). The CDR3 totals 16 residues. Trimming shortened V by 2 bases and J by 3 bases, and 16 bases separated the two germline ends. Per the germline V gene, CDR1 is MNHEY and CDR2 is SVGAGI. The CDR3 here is CASSYGRTLRDTEAFF. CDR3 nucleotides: TGTGCCAGCAGTTACGGGCGGACACTAAGGGACACTGAAGCTTTCTTT.

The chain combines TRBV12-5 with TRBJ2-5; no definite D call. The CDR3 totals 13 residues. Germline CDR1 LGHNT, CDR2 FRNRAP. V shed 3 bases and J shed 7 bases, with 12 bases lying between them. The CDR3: CASGLSGPGTQYF. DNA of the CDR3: TGTGCTAGTGGTTTATCCGGCCCCGGGACCCAGTACTTC.

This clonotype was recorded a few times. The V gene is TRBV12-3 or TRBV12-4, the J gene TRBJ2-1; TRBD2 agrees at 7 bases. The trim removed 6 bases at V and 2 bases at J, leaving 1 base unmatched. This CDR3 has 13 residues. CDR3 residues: CASRSGAYNEQFF. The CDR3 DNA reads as TGTGCCAGCAGAAGCGGGGCCTACAATGAGCAGTTCTTC.

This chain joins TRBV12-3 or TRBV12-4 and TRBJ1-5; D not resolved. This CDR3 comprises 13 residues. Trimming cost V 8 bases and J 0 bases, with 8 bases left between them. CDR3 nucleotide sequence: TGTGCCAGCGATCGGGATAGCAATCAGCCCCAGCATTTT. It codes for CASDRDSNQPQHF.

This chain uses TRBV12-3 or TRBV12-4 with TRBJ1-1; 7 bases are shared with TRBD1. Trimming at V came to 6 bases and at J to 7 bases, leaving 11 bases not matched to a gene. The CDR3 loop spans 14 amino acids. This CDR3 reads CASRHLTGTLEAFF. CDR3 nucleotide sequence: TGTGCCAGCAGACACCTGACAGGGACCCTTGAAGCTTTCTTT.

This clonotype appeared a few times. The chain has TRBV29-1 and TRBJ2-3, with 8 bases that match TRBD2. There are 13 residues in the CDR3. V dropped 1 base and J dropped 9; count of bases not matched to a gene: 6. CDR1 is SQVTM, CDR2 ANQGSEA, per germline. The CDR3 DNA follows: TGCAGCGTTGAAGGTCAGGGACTAGACACGCAGTATTTT. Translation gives CSVEGQGLDTQYF.

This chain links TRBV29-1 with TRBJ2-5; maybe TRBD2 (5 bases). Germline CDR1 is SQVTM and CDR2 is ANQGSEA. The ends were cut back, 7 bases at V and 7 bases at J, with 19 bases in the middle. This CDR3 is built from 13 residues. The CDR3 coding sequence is TGCAGCGCCACTCCCAGCGGCCGGGGGACCCAGTACTTC. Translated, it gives CSATPSGRGTQYF.

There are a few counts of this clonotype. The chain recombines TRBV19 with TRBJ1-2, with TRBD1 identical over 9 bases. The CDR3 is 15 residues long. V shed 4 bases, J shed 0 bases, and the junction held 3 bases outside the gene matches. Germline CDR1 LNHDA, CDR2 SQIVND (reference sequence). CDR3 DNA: TGTGCCAGTAGTAGACGGACAGGGGCTAACTATGGCTACACCTTC. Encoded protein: CASSRRTGANYGYTF. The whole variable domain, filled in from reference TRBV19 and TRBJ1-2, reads DGGITQSPKYLFRKEGQNVTLSCEQNLNHDAMYWYRQDPGQGLRLIYYSQIVNDFQKGDIAEGYSVSREKKESFPLTVTSAQKNPTAFYLCASSRRTGANYGYTFGSGTRLTVV.

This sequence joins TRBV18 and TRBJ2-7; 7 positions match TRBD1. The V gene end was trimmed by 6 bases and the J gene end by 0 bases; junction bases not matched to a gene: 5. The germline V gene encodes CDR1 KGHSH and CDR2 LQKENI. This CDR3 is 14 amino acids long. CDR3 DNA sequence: TGTGCCAGCTCTTCGGACAGGAACTCCTACGAGCAGTACTTC. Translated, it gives CASSSDRNSYEQYF.

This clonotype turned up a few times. In DNA, the CDR3 is TGTGCCATCGCCGGGACAGGGTACAATGAGCAGTTCTTC. This encodes CAIAGTGYNEQFF. The chain carries TRBV24-1 and TRBJ2-1, with 9 bases matching TRBD1. The junction had 5 bases not matched to a gene; V was cut back by 11 bases and J by 4 bases. The CDR3 has 13 amino acids. The V gene's germline CDR1 is KGHDR and CDR2 SFDVKD.

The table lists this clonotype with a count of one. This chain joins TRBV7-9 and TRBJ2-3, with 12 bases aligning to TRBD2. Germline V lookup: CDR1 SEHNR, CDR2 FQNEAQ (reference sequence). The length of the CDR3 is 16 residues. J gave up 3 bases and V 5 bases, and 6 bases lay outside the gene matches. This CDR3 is CASSRRLAGVTDTQYF. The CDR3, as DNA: TGTGCCAGCAGCCGTCGACTAGCGGGAGTAACAGATACGCAGTATTTT.

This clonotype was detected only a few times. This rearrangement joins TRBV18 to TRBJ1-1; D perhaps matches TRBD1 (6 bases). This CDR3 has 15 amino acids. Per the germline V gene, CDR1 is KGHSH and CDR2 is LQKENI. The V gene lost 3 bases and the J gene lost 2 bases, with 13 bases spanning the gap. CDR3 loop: CASSPPSGTNTEAFF. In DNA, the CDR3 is TGTGCCAGCTCACCGCCTTCGGGGACAAACACTGAAGCTTTCTTT.

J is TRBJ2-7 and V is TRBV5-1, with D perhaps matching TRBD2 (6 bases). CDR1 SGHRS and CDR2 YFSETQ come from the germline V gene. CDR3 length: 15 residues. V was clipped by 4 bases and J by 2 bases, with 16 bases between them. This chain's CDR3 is CASSLNRDSTYEQYF. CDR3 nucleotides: TGCGCCAGCAGCCTAAACCGGGACTCAACCTACGAGCAGTACTTC.

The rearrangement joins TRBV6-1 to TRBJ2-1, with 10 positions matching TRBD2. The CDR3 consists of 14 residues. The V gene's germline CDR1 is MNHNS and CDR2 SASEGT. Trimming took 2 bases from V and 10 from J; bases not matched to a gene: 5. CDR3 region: CASSELAGVGEQFF. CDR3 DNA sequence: TGTGCCAGCAGTGAACTAGCGGGAGTGGGAGAGCAGTTCTTC.

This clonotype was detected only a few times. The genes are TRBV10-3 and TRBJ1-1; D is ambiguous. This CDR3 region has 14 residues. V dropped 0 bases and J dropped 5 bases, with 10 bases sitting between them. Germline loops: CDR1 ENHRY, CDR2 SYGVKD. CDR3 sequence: CAISESTQTTEAFF. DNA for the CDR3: TGTGCCATCAGTGAGTCGACGCAAACGACTGAAGCTTTCTTT.

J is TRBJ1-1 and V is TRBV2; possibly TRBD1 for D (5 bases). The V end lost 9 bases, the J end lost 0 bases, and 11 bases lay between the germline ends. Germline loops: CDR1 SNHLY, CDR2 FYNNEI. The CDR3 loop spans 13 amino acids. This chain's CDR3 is CASTREMNTEAFF. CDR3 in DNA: TGTGCCAGTACCAGGGAGATGAACACTGAAGCTTTCTTT.

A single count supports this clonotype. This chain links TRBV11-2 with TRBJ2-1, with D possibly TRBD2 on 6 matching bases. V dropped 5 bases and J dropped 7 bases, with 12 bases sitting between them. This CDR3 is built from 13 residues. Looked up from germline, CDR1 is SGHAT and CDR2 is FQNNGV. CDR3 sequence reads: CASSPDRENEQFF. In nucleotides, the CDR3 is TGTGCCAGCAGCCCAGACCGGGAGAATGAGCAGTTCTTC. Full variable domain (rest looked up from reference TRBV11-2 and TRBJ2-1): EAGVAQSPRYKIIEKRQSVAFWCNPISGHATLYWYQQILGQGPKLLIQFQNNGVVDDSQLPKDRFSAERLKGVDSTLKIQPAKLEDSAVYLCASSPDRENEQFFGPGTRLTVL.

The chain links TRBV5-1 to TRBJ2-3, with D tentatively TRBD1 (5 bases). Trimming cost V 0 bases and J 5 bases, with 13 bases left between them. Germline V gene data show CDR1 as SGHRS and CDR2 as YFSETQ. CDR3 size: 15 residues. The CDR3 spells CASSLETATEDTQYF. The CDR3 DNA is TGCGCCAGCAGCTTGGAGACAGCCACTGAAGATACGCAGTATTTT.